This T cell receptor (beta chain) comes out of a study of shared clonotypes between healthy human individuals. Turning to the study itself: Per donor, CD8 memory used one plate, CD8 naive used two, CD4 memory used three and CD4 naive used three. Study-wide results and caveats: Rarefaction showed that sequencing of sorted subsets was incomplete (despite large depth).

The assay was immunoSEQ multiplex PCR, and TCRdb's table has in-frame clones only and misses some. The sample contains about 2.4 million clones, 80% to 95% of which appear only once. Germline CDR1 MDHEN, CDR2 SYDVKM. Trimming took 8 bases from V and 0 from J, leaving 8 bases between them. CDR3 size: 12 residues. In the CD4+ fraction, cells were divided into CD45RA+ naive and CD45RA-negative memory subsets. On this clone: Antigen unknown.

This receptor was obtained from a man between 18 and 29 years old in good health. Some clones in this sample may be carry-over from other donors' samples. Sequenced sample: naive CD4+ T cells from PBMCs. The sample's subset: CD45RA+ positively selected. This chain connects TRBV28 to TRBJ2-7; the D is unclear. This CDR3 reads CASESSSYEQYF. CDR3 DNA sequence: TGTGCCAGCGAAAGCAGCTCCTACGAGCAGTACTTC. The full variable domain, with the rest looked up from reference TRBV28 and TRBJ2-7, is DVKVTQSSRYLVKRTGEKVFLECVQDMDHENMFWYRQDPGLGLRLIYFSYDVKMKEKGDIPEGYSVSREKKERFSLILESASTNQTSMYLCASESSSYEQYFGPGTRLTVT.